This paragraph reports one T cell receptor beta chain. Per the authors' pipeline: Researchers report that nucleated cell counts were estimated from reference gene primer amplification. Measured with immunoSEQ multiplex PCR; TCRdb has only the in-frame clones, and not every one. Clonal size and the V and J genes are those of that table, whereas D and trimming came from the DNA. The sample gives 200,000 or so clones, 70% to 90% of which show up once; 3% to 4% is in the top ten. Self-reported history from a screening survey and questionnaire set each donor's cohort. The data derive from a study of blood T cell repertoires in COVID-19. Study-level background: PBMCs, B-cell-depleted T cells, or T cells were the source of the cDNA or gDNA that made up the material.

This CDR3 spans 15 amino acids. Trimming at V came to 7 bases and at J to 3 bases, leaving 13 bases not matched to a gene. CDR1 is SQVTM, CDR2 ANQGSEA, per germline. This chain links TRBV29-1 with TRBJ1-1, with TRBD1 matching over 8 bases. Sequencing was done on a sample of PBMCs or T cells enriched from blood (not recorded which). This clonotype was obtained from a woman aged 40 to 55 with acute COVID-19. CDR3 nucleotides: TGCAGCGGTGGGCGGGACAGGTTTCGGTACACTGAAGCTTTCTTT. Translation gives CSGGRDRFRYTEAFF.